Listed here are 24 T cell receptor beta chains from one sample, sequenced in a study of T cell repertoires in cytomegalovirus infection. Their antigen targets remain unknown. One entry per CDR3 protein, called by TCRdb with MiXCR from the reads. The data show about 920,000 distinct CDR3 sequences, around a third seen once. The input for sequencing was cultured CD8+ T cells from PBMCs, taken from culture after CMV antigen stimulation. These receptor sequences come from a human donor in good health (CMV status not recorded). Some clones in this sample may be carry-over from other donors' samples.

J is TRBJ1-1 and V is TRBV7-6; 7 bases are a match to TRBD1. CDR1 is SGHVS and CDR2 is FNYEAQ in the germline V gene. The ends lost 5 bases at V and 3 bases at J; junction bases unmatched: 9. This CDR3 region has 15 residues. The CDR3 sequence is CASSAEGAGDTEAFF. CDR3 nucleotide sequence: TGTGCCAGCAGCGCAGAGGGGGCAGGGGACACTGAAGCTTTCTTT.

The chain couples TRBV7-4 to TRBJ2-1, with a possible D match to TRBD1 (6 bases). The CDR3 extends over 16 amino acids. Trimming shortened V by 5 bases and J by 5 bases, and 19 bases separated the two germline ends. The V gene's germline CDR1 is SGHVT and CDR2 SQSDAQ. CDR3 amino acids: CASSPRTVEGNNEQFF. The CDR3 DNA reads TGTGCCAGCAGCCCTCGGACAGTCGAGGGGAACAATGAGCAGTTCTTC.

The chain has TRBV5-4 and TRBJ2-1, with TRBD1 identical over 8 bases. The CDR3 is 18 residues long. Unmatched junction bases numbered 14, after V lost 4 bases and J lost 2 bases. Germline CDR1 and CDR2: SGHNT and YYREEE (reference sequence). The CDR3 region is CASSPDWGDRRTYNEQFF. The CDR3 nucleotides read TGTGCCAGCAGCCCCGATTGGGGGGACAGGAGGACCTACAATGAGCAGTTCTTC.

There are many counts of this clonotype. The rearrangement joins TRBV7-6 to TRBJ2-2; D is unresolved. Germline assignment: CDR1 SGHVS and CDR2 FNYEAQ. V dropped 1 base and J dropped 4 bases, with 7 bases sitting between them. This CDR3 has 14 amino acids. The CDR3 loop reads CASSLGWGTGELFF. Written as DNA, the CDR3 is TGTGCCAGCAGCTTAGGATGGGGCACCGGGGAGCTGTTTTTT.

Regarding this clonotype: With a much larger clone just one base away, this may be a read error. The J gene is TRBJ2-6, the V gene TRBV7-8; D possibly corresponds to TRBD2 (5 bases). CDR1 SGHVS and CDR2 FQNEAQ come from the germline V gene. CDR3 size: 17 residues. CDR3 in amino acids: CVSESEGRATGANVLTF. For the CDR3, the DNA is TGTGTCAGCGAAAGCGAGGGAAGGGCTACTGGGGCCAACGTCCTGACTTTC.

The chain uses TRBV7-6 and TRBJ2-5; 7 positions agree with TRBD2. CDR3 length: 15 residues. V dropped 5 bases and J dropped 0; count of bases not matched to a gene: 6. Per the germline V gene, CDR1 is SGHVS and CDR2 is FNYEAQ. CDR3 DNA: TGTGCCAGCAGCGCGGGACTACAGTACCAAGAGACCCAGTACTTC. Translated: CASSAGLQYQETQYF.

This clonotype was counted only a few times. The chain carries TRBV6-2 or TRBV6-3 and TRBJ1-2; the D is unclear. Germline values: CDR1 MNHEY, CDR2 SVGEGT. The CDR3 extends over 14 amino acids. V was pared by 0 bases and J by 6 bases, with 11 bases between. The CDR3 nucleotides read TGTGCCAGCAGTTACTCGAACTCGGGGAATGGCTACACCTTC. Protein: CASSYSNSGNGYTF.

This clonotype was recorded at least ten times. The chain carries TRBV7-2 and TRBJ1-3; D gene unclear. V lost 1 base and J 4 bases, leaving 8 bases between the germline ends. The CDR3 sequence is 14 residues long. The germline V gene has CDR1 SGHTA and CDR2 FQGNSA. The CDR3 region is CASSLEPGGNTIYF. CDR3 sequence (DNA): TGTGCCAGCAGCTTAGAACCAGGAGGAAACACCATATATTTT.

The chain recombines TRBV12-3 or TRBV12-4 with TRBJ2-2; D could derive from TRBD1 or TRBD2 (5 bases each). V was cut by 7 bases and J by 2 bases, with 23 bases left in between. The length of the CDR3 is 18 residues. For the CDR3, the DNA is TGTGCCAGCACCCGCCCGGGGACCCCTCAGGGAAACACCGGGGAGCTGTTTTTT. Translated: CASTRPGTPQGNTGELFF.

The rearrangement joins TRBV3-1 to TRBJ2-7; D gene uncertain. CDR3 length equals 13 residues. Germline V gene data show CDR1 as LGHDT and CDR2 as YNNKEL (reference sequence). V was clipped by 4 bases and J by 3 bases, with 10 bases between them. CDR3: CASSPPNVYEQYF. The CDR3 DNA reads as TGTGCCAGCAGCCCGCCGAACGTCTACGAGCAGTACTTC.

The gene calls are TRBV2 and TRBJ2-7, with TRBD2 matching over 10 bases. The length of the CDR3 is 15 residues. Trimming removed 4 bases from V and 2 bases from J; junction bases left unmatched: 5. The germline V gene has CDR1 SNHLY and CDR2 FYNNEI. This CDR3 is CASSASGGPAYEQYV. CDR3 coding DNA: TGTGCCAGCAGTGCTAGCGGGGGCCCAGCCTACGAGCAGTACGTC.

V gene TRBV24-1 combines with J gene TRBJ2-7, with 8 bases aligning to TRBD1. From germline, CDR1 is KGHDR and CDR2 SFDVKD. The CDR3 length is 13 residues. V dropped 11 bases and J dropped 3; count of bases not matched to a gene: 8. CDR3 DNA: TGTGCCAGAAGGTGGGACAGGCTCTACGAGCAGTACTTC. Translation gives CARRWDRLYEQYF.

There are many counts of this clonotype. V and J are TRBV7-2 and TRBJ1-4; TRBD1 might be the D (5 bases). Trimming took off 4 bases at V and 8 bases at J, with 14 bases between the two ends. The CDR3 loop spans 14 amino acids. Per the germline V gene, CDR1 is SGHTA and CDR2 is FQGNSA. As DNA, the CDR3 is TGTGCCAGCAGCTACACGGGACCCCTCGAAAAACTGTTTTTT. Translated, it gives CASSYTGPLEKLFF.

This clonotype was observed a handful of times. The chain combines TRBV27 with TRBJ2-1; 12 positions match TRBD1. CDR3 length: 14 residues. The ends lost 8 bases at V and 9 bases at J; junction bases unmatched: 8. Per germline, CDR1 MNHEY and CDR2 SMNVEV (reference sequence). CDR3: CASWPGQGASEQFF. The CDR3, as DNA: TGTGCCAGCTGGCCGGGACAGGGGGCAAGTGAGCAGTTCTTC.

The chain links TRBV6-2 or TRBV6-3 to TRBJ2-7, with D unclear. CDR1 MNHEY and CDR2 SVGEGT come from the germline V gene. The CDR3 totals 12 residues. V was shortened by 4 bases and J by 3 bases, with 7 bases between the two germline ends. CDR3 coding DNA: TGTGCCAGCAGTTCCCGGCTCTACGAGCAGTACGTC. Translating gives CASSSRLYEQYV.

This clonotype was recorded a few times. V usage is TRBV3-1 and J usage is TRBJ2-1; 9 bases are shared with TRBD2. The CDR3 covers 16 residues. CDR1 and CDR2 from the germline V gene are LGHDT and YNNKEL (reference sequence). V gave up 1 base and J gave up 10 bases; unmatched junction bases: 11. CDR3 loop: CASSQVGLAGTMEQFF. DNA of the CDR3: TGTGCCAGCAGCCAAGTTGGTCTAGCGGGAACAATGGAGCAGTTCTTC.

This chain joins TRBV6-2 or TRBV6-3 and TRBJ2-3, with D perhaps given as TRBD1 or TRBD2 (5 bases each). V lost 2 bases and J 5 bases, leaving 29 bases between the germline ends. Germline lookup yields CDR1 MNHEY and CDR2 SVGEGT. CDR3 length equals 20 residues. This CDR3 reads CASSYAWGRVGDGDIDTQYF. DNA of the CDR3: TGTGCCAGCAGTTACGCGTGGGGACGGGTCGGTGATGGCGATATAGATACGCAGTATTTT.

This chain's CDR3 is CASSRDRGRMNEQFF. DNA for the CDR3: TGCGCCAGCAGCCGCGACAGGGGGCGCATGAATGAGCAGTTCTTC. This chain links TRBV4-3 with TRBJ2-1; 10 nucleotides line up with TRBD1. Unmatched junction bases numbered 7, after V lost 4 bases and J lost 7 bases. Germline V gives CDR1 LGHNA, CDR2 YSLEER. The CDR3 is 15 residues long.

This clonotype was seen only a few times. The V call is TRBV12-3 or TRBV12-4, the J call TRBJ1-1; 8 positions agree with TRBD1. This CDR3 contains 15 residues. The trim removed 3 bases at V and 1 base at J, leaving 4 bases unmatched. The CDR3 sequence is CASSFPRGPNTEAFF. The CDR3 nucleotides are TGTGCCAGCAGTTTTCCCAGGGGGCCGAACACTGAAGCTTTCTTT.

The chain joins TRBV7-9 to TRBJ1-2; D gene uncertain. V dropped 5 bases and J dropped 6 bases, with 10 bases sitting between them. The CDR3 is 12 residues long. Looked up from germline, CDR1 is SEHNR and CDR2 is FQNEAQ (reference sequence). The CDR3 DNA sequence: TGTGCCAGCAGCCCCGAGCCGGATGGCTACACCTTC. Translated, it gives CASSPEPDGYTF.

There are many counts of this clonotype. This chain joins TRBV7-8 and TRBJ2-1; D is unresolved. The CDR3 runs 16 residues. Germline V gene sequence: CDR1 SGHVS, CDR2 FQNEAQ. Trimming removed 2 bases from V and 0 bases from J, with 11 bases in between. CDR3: CASSLRPSSSYNEQFF. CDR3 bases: TGTGCCAGCAGCTTACGCCCTTCTAGCTCCTACAATGAGCAGTTCTTC.

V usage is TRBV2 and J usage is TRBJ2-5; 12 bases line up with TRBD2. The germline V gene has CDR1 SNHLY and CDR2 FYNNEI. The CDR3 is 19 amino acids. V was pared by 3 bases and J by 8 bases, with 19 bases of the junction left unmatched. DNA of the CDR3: TGTGCCAGCAGTGATTGGTCGCTAGCGGGGGGGCAAAACTTACATACCCAGTACTTC. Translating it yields CASSDWSLAGGQNLHTQYF.

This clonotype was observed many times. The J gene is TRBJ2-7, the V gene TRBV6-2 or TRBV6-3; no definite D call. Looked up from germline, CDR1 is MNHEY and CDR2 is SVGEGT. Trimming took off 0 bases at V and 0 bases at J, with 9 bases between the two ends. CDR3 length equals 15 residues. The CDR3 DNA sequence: TGTGCCAGCAGTTACTCGCGTAGCAGCTCCTACGAGCAGTACGTC. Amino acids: CASSYSRSSSYEQYV.

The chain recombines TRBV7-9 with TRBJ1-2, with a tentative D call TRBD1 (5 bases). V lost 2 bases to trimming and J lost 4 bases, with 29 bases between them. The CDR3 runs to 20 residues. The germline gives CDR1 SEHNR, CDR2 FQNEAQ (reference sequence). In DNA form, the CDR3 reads TGTGCCAGCAGCTTACCCCCCGGCCAGGGCATCCCTTTGGTCCTCTATGGCTACACCTTC. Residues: CASSLPPGQGIPLVLYGYTF.